One sample yielded the 13 T cell receptor beta chains listed below, sequenced in a study of blood T cell repertoires in COVID-19. Measured with immunoSEQ multiplex PCR; TCRdb has only the in-frame clones, and not every one. The sample has around 80,000 clones; about four fifths are singletons. The sample was peripheral blood. These receptors were taken from an elderly man with acute or convalescent COVID-19.

This chain connects TRBV18 to TRBJ1-2, with D unresolved. With 3 bases removed from V and 3 bases from J, the gap between germline ends came to 14 bases. The CDR3 totals 15 residues. From germline, CDR1 is KGHSH and CDR2 LQKENI. DNA of the CDR3: TGTGCCAGCTCACCGGAGGGTTTATTTGACTATGGCTACACCTTC. Translated: CASSPEGLFDYGYTF.

This chain links TRBV2 with TRBJ1-3; D possibly corresponds to TRBD1 (5 bases). The V gene lost 5 bases and the J gene lost 6 bases, with 8 bases spanning the gap. CDR3 length: 12 amino acids. Germline CDR1 SNHLY, CDR2 FYNNEI. Here the CDR3 DNA reads TGTGCCAGCAGTCTCAGGGTAAACACCATATATTTT. It is translated as CASSLRVNTIYF. The whole variable domain, remainder taken from reference TRBV2 and TRBJ1-3, is EPEVTQTPSHQVTQMGQEVILRCVPISNHLYFYWYRQILGQKVEFLVSFYNNEISEKSEIFDDQFSVERPDGSNFTLKIRSTKLEDSAMYFCASSLRVNTIYFGEGSWLTVV.

The chain employs TRBV4-1 and TRBJ2-4; tentative D call: TRBD2 (5 bases). CDR1 MGHRA and CDR2 YSYEKL come from the germline V gene. CDR3 length equals 16 residues. V gave up 1 base and J gave up 0 bases, with 10 bases separating them. CDR3 amino acids: CASSQAVGLAKNIQYF. The CDR3 DNA sequence: TGCGCCAGCAGCCAAGCGGTAGGACTAGCCAAAAACATTCAGTACTTC.

The V and J genes are TRBV3-1 (or the pseudogene TRBV3-2) and TRBJ1-3; D not resolved. The CDR3 runs to 15 residues. Germline CDR1 is LGHDT and CDR2 is YNNKEL (reference sequence). Trimming removed 4 bases from V and 0 bases from J, with 10 bases in between. The CDR3 reads CASSPTVSSGNTIYF. The CDR3 DNA sequence: TGTGCCAGCAGCCCAACAGTTAGCTCTGGAAACACCATATATTTT.

This clone was counted between two and nine times. The genes are TRBV5-1 and TRBJ1-1; possibly TRBD1 for D (5 bases). This CDR3 has 16 residues. Germline CDR1 and CDR2: SGHRS and YFSETQ. V lost 1 base and J 1 base, leaving 14 bases between the germline ends. CDR3 region: CASSLQGDSSNTEAFF. The DNA for the CDR3 is TGCGCCAGCAGCTTGCAGGGCGACAGTTCGAACACTGAAGCTTTCTTT.

This chain uses TRBV7-8 with TRBJ2-2, with D tentatively TRBD1 (6 bases). V dropped 5 bases and J dropped 5 bases, with 12 bases sitting between them. Germline CDR1 and CDR2: SGHVS and FQNEAQ. CDR3 size: 14 residues. CDR3: CASSQDSLTGELFF. CDR3 bases: TGTGCCAGCAGCCAGGACAGTTTGACCGGGGAGCTGTTTTTT.

This clone was detected only a few times. V and J are TRBV19 and TRBJ2-7, with 7 positions matching TRBD1. This CDR3 has 14 amino acids. Trimming at V came to 2 bases and at J to 2 bases, leaving 3 bases not matched to a gene. Germline V gene data show CDR1 as LNHDA and CDR2 as SQIVND (reference sequence). CDR3: CASSIWQGAYEQYF. CDR3 nucleotides: TGTGCCAGTAGTATATGGCAGGGGGCCTACGAGCAGTACTTC.

The chain has TRBV5-6 and TRBJ2-7; TRBD1 matches at 10 bases. The ends lost 1 base at V and 4 bases at J; junction bases unmatched: 5. Looked up from germline, CDR1 is SGHDT and CDR2 is YYEEEE. CDR3 size: 15 residues. The CDR3 protein is CASSLRQGAWYEQYF. The CDR3 nucleotides are TGTGCCAGCAGCTTGCGACAGGGGGCTTGGTACGAGCAGTACTTC. Full variable domain (outside the CDR3, taken from reference TRBV5-6 and TRBJ2-7): DAGVTQSPTHLIKTRGQQVTLRCSPKSGHDTVSWYQQALGQGPQFIFQYYEEEERQRGNFPDRFSGHQFPNYSSELNVNALLLGDSALYLCASSLRQGAWYEQYFGPGTRLTVT.

The rearrangement links TRBV2 to TRBJ1-1; 9 bases fit TRBD1. CDR3 length: 14 residues. Germline-derived CDR1 and CDR2 are SNHLY and FYNNEI. V trimming: 6 bases; J trimming: 6 bases; junction bases outside the gene matches: 8. CDR3 DNA: TGTGCCAGCAGGCCGGGACAGGGAGGGCCTGAAGCTTTCTTT. Residues: CASRPGQGGPEAFF.

The chain uses TRBV19 and TRBJ2-5, with 11 bases lining up with TRBD2. CDR3 length: 16 residues. CDR1 and CDR2 (germline): LNHDA, SQIVND (reference sequence). The ends lost 4 bases at V and 1 base at J; junction bases unmatched: 5. The CDR3 loop reads CASSTRLAGSQETQYF. Here the CDR3 DNA reads TGTGCCAGTAGTACCCGACTAGCGGGGAGCCAAGAGACCCAGTACTTC.

This clone was detected only once. V and J are TRBV2 and TRBJ1-1; 7 positions agree with TRBD1. Trimming cost V 6 bases and J 4 bases; bases outside gene matches: 5. The CDR3 has 13 residues. CDR1 is SNHLY and CDR2 is FYNNEI in the germline V gene. CDR3 loop: CASRSQGGTEAFF. CDR3 sequence (DNA): TGTGCCAGCAGGAGCCAGGGGGGCACTGAAGCTTTCTTT.

The V and J genes are TRBV28 and TRBJ2-7, with 9 bases fitting TRBD2. Unmatched junction bases numbered 10, after V lost 7 bases and J lost 0 bases. Germline CDR1 reads MDHEN; CDR2 reads SYDVKM. The CDR3 runs to 16 residues. The CDR3 reads CASTLGGGGASYEQYF. CDR3 coding DNA: TGTGCCAGCACCCTAGGGGGCGGGGGGGCCTCCTACGAGCAGTACTTC.

CDR3 sequence reads: CATSREGVLDEKLFF. For the CDR3, the DNA is TGTGCCACCAGCAGAGAGGGAGTCCTGGATGAAAAACTGTTTTTT. The V and J genes are TRBV15 and TRBJ1-4; D is unclear. This CDR3 comprises 15 residues. In germline, CDR1 is LNHNV, CDR2 YYDKDF (reference sequence). Trimming removed 0 bases at V and 6 bases at J, with 11 bases between.